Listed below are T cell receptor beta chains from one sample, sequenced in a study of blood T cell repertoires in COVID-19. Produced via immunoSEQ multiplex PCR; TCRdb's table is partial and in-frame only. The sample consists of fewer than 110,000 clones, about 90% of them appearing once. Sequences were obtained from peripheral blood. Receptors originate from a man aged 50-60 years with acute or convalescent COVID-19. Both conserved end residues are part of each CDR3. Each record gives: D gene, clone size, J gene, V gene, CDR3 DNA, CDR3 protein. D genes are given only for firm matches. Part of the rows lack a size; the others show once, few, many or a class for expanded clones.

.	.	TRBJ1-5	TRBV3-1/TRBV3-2	TGTGCCAGCAGTACCTCAGGGGAGAGTCAGCCCCAGCATTTT	CASSTSGESQPQHF
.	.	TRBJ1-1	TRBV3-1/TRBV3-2	TGTGCCAGCAGCCCCTGGGAGGGGGGTGAAGCTTTCTTT	CASSPWEGGEAFF
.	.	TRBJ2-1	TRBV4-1	TGCGCCAGCAGCCAAGTAGTAAATGAGCAGTTCTTC	CASSQVVNEQFF
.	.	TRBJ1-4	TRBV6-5	TGTGCCAGCAGTTATAGCCCAGTGAGGTCTAATGAAAAACTGTTTTTT	CASSYSPVRSNEKLFF
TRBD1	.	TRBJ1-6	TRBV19	TGTGCCAGTAGTTTTGACAGGGGTAATAATTCACCCCTCCACTTT	CASSFDRGNNSPLHF
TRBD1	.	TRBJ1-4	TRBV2	TGTGCCAGCAGCGCCCGACAGGGCGCTAATGAAAAACTGTTTTTT	CASSARQGANEKLFF
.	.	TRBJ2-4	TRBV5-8	TGTGCCAGCAGCTATAGACAGCAAATCATTCAGTACTTC	CASSYRQQIIQYF
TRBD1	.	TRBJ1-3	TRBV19	TGTGCCAGTAAGGGACAGGGGGTAAACACCATATATTTT	CASKGQGVNTIYF
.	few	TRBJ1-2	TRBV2	TGTGCCAGCAGTGATAAACAGTGGCATGGCTACACCTTC	CASSDKQWHGYTF
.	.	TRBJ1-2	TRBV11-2	TGTGCCAGCAGCTTAAGTGCAGGAGGTTACTATGGCTACACCTTC	CASSLSAGGYYGYTF
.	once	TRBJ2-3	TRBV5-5	TGTGCCAGCAGCTTGGGAGTTTTAGGGGTAGATACGCAGTATTTT	CASSLGVLGVDTQYF
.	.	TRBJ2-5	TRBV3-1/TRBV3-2	TGTGCCAGCAGCCAGCCTACCCGACTGACCCAGTACTTC	CASSQPTRLTQYF
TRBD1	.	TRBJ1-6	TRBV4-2	TGTGCCAGCAGCCACGCACCGGGCCAAGGCCAGGGGGATATTTCACCCCTCCACTTT	CASSHAPGQGQGDISPLHF
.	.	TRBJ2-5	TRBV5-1	TGCGCCAGCAGCGGCTCGGACAGACAAGAGACCCAGTACTTC	CASSGSDRQETQYF
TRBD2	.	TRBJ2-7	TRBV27	TGTGCCAGCAGACGACGACTAGCGGGGAACCTATACGAGCAGTACTTC	CASRRRLAGNLYEQYF
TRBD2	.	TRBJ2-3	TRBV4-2	TGTGCCAGCAGCCAATATAGCGGGGAGACAGATACGCAGTATTTT	CASSQYSGETDTQYF
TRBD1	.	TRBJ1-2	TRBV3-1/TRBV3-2	TGTGCCAGCAGCCATGGGGGGGACAGGGGGCTGGGTGCTGATGGCTACACCTTC	CASSHGGDRGLGADGYTF
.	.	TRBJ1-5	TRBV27	TGTGCCAGCAGTCCCGGGGCGGGGCGGGATCAGCCCCAGCATTTT	CASSPGAGRDQPQHF
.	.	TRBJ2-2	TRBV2	TGTGCCAGCAGTACGCGCGTCCCCGGGGAGCTGTTTTTT	CASSTRVPGELFF
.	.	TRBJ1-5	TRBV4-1	TGCGCCAGCAGCCGGCAAGAAGCAGCGGACCAGCCCCAGCATTTT	CASSRQEAADQPQHF
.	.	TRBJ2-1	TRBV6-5	TGTGCCAGCAGTTCCCTAGGTGAGCAGTTCTTC	CASSSLGEQFF
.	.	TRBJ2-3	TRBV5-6	TGTGCCAGCAGCTGGGACTCAGATACGCAGTATTTT	CASSWDSDTQYF
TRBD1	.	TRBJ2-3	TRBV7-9	TGTGCCAGCAGTACCGGGACAGGGTACACAGATACGCAGTATTTT	CASSTGTGYTDTQYF
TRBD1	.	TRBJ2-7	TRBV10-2	TGCGCCAGCAGTGAGTCCCGGACAGGAAACTCCTACGAGCAGTACTTC	CASSESRTGNSYEQYF
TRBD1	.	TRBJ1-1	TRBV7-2	TGTGCCAGCAGCCAGGACAGGGGAAGGACTGAAGCTTTCTTT	CASSQDRGRTEAFF
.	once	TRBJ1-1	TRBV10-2	TGCGCCAGCAGTGAAAGGCAGGGGCACGGGATGAACACTGAAGCTTTCTTT	CASSERQGHGMNTEAFF
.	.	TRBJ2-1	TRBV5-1	TGCGCCAGCAGGCCCGGACAGATCTACTCCTACAATGAGCAGTTCTTC	CASRPGQIYSYNEQFF
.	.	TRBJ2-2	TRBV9	TGTGCCAGCAGCGCTCCGGGGGGACAGAACACCGGGGAGCTGTTTTTT	CASSAPGGQNTGELFF
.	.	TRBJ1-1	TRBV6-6	TGTGCCAGCAGTTACTCGACGGGGAACACTGAAGCTTTCTTT	CASSYSTGNTEAFF
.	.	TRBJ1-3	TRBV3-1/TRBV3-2	TGTGCCAGCAGCTATCAGGGGAGCTCTGGAAACACCATATATTTT	CASSYQGSSGNTIYF
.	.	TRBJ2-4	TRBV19	TGTGCCAGTGGTGGTGGAGACCTAGCCAAAAACATTCAGTACTTC	CASGGGDLAKNIQYF
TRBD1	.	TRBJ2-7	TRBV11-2	TGTGCCAGCAGCGTTCCCGGGACAGCCCACGAGCAGTACTTC	CASSVPGTAHEQYF
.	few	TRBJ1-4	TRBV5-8	TGTGCCAGCAGACCCGGCAGGGTGTCCTATGAAAAACTGTTTTTT	CASRPGRVSYEKLFF
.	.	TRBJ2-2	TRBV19	TGTGCCAGTAGGAGCAGGGGGGCTGAAACCGGGGAGCTGTTTTTT	CASRSRGAETGELFF
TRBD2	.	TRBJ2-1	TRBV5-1	TGCGCCAGCAGCGGGGGGGACGGATTCTACAATGAGCAGTTCTTC	CASSGGDGFYNEQFF
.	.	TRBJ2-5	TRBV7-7	TGTGCCAGCAGCTTCTCCCGGGACACTAAAGAGACCCAGTACTTC	CASSFSRDTKETQYF
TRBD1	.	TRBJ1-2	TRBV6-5	TGTGCCAGCAGGCTCCAGGGGGCGCAGGCTAATGGCTACACCTTC	CASRLQGAQANGYTF
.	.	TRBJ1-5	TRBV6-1	TGTGCCAGCAGTGGCTTTCCCCCGGGTTGGAGCAATCAGCCCCAGCATTTT	CASSGFPPGWSNQPQHF